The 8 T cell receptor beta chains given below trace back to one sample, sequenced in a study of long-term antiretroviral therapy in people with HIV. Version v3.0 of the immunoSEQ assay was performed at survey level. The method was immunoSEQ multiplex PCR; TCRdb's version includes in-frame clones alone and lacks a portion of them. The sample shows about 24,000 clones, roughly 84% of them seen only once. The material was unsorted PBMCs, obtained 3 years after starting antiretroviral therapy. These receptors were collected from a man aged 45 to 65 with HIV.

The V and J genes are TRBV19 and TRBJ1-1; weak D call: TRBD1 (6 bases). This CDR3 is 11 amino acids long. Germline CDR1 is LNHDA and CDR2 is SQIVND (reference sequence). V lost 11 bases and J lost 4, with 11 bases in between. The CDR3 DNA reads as TGTGCCGCAGGGGCGGGCACTGAAGCTTTCTTT. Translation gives CAAGAGTEAFF. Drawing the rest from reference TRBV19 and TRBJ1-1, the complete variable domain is DGGITQSPKYLFRKEGQNVTLSCEQNLNHDAMYWYRQDPGQGLRLIYYSQIVNDFQKGDIAEGYSVSREKKESFPLTVTSAQKNPTAFYLCAAGAGTEAFFGQGTRLTVV.

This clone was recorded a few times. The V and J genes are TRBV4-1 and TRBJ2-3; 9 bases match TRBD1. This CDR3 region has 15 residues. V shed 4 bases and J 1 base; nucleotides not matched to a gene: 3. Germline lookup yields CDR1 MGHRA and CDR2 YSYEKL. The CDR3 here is CASSPGQGRTDTQYF. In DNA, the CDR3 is TGCGCCAGCAGCCCCGGACAGGGGCGCACAGATACGCAGTATTTT.

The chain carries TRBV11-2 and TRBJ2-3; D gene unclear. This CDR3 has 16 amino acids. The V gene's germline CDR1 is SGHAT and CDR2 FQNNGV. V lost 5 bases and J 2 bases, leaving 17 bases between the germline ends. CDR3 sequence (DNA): TGTGCCAGCAGCCCCCCTAATTTGCGGTTCACAGATACGCAGTATTTT. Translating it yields CASSPPNLRFTDTQYF.

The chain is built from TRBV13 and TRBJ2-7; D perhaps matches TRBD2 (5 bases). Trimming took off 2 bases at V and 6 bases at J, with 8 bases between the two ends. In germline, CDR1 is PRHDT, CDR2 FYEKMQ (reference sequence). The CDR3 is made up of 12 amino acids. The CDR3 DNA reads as TGTGCCAGCAGCTTAATGCGGGCCGAGCAGTACTTC. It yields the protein CASSLMRAEQYF.

In DNA, the CDR3 is TGTGCCAGCAGTTTCGGAAGTGAGGAGACCCAGTACTTC. It translates to CASSFGSEETQYF. V usage is TRBV6-6 and J usage is TRBJ2-5; D is unclear. V lost 4 bases, J lost 5 bases, and 11 bases lay in between. CDR1 is MNHNY, CDR2 SVGAGI, per germline (reference sequence). CDR3 length equals 13 residues.

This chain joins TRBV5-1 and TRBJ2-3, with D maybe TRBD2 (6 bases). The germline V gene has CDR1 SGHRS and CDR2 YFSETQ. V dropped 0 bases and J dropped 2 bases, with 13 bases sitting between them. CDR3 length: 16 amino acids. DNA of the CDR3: TGCGCCAGCAGCTTGGCGGGCGGGGCCTACACAGATACGCAGTATTTT. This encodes CASSLAGGAYTDTQYF.

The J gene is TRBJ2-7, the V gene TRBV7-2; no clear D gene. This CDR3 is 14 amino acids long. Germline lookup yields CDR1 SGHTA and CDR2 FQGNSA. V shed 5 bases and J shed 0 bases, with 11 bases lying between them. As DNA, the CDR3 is TGTGCCAGCAGCGAAGATTTCAGCTCCTACGAGCAGTACTTC. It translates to CASSEDFSSYEQYF.

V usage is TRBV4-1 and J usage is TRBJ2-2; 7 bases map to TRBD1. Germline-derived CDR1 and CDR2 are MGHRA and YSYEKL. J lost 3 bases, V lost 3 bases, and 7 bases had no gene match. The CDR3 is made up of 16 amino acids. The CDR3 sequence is CASSQVEGADTGELFF. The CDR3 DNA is TGCGCCAGCAGCCAGGTTGAGGGGGCGGACACCGGGGAGCTGTTTTTT.